Sequencing of this TCR beta chain was carried out in a study of CD8+CD57+ T cells in acquired aplastic anemia. Points on this clonotype: Its specificity is unknown.

Only patients with CD8+CD57+ cell expansion on flow cytometry were chosen for sequencing. Blood samples were obtained from patients who had received no prior therapy. Whole-study results and caveats: Patients and controls shared under 30 CD8+ CDR3 sequences, highly expressed in patients.

V gave up 2 bases and J gave up 3 bases, with 5 bases separating them. The CDR3 runs to 12 residues. The germline V gene has CDR1 DFQATT and CDR2 SNEGSKA (reference sequence). Profiles of TCR beta VDJ and CDR3 were generated from a genomic DNA template. Using its own MiXCR run on the reads, TCRdb lists one record per CDR3 protein. Among approximately 180,000 distinct CDR3 sequences listed, over 40% were seen once. The TCR sequence derives from a human donor with aplastic anemia. Sequencing was carried out using sorted CD4+, CD8+, or CD8+CD57+ T cells (not recorded which) from PBMCs. The rearrangement joins TRBV20-1 to TRBJ2-1, with D tentatively TRBD1 (5 bases). The CDR3 bases are TGCAGTGCTAGACAGGGCTACAATGAGCAGTTCTTC. It specifies CSARQGYNEQFF.